A single T cell receptor (beta chain) is shown here with its context. This clone has only one observation. Its antigen remains unidentified. Base-call qualities are not available, and no considerably larger clone is one nucleotide away. This specimen belongs to a study of somatic mutations in cytotoxic T cells in rheumatoid arthritis (dated by TCRdb to about 2017). Regarding the complete study: Before any treatment started and right after they were diagnosed, patients gave peripheral blood samples (more than 27 ml EDTA). Sorted V beta1+ cells also underwent TCRB sequencing, and some V beta antibody-stained T-cell populations were flow-sorted at nearly 100% purity on a FACSAria II or Sony SH800. The study asked whether expanded CD8+ T-cell clones in newly diagnosed, untreated rheumatoid arthritis carry somatic mutations, and used TCRB deep sequencing to characterize clonality. TCRB deep sequencing was performed for some 60 rheumatoid arthritis patients and approximately 18 healthy controls. Patients and controls did not essentially differ in median age, which was nearly identical between the groups.

The immunoSEQ assay was applied to genomic DNA for TCRB CDR3 sequencing. The source study handled its data this way. Patient CD8+ clones larger than 1% were compared against published virus-specific TCRB sequences, and only a few matched. Analyses were restricted to productive TCRB rearrangements. A clone was defined by a unique TCRB CDR3 sequence, and clonality was computed as a productive clonality index based on Shannon entropy. The template counts of each clone relative to the total templates per sample were used to calculate repertoire overlap between two samples. V-gene usage measured by flow cytometry correlated with TCRB sequencing V-gene usage, with a Spearman r of roughly 0.67. TCRdb carries this immuneACCESS record with in-frame sequences only. Its versions omit some clonotypes, under half of them owing to an unresolved V gene in the studies checked, with the rest unexplained. Clonal size and the V and J genes are those of that table, whereas D and trimming came from the DNA. The sample records 10,000 or so clones, over 75% of which are singletons. The ten largest clones represent approximately 1% of the sample.

What the authors observed across the whole study: In about an eighth of the 65 patients the largest CD8+ clone exceeded 20% of CD8+ cells, and several identical CD8+ TCRB sequences were shared between blood and synovial fluid. Rheumatoid arthritis patients and age-matched healthy controls did not significantly differ in CD8+ T-cell clonality. The slight TRBV07 underrepresentation in patients was not adjusted for multiple comparisons. The expanded CD8+ clones had unknown antigen targets, and not appearing in virus-specific databases did not rule out that they were virus-specific. In patients, CD8+ clonality rose with age (Spearman r=0.49), which was not the case in healthy controls.

CD4+ and CD8+ cells were isolated by positive magnetic bead selection on an AutoMACS, and purity was checked by flow cytometry. Ficoll-Paque PLUS density gradient separation was used to isolate peripheral blood mononuclear cells. Using Nucleospin Tissue or Tissue XS kits, DNA was extracted from CD4-enriched, CD8-enriched or PBMC samples, with quantification by a Qubit 2.0 fluorometer. V is reduced by 8 bases and J by 1 base, leaving a spacing of 17 bases between them. CDR3 length: 15 amino acids, cysteine to phenylalanine. Here the CDR3 DNA is all that survives: 45 bases in frame from base 1. According to the germline V gene, CDR1 reads MNHNS and CDR2 reads SASEGT.

The sequence was collected from a woman aged 18-35 years with rheumatoid arthritis. The source material was CD4+ T cells sorted from blood. The rearrangement joined TRBV6-1 to TRBJ2-5, with TRBD1 perhaps the D gene, on 6 matching bases. The encoded CDR3 is CASGGKRWSQETQYF. The DNA is TGTGCCAGCGGGGGCAAGCGGTGGAGCCAAGAGACCCAGTACTTC.